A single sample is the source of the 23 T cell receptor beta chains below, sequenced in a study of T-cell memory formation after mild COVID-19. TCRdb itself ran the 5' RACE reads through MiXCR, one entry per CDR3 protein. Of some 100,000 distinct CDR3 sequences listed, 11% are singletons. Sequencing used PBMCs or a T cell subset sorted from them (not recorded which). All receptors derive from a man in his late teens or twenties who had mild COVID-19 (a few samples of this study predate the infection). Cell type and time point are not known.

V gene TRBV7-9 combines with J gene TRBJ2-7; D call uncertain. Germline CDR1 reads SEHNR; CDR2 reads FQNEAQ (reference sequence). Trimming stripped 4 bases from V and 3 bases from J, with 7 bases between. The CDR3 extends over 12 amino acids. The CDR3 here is CASSWSGYEQYF. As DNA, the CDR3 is TGTGCCAGCAGCTGGTCCGGCTACGAGCAGTACTTC.

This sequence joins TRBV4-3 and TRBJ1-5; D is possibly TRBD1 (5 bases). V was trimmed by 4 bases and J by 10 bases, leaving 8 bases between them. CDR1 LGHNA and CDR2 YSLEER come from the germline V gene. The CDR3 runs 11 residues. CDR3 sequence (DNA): TGCGCCAGCAGCCTCGGGACTCCCCAGCATTTT. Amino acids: CASSLGTPQHF.

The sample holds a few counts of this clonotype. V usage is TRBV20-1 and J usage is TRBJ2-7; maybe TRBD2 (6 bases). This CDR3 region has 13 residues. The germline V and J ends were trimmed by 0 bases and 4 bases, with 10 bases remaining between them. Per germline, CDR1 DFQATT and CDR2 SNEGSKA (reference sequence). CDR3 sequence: CSARDRDFYEQYV. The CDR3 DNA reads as TGCAGTGCTAGAGACCGGGACTTTTACGAGCAGTACGTC.

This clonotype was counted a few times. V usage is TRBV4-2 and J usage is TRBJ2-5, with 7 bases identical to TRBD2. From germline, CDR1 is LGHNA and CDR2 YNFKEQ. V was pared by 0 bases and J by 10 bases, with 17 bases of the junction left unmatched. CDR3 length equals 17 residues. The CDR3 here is CASSQDFGGGPRGSQYF. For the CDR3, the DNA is TGTGCCAGCAGCCAAGATTTTGGCGGGGGTCCCCGGGGGAGCCAGTACTTC.

In DNA form, the CDR3 reads TGTGCCAGCAGCTTATGGACGGGGACAGATACGCAGTATTTT. This gives the protein CASSLWTGTDTQYF. The V gene is TRBV7-6, the J gene TRBJ2-3; TRBD2 might be the D (5 bases). The CDR3 is 14 residues long. The germline V and J ends were trimmed by 2 bases and 3 bases, with 9 bases remaining between them. Germline CDR1 and CDR2: SGHVS and FNYEAQ. The variable domain in full, with the rest retrieved from reference TRBV7-6 and TRBJ2-3, is GAGVSQSPRYKVTKRGQDVALRCDPISGHVSLYWYRQALGQGPEFLTYFNYEAQQDKSGLPNDRFSAERPEGSISTLTIQRTEQRDSAMYRCASSLWTGTDTQYFGPGTRLTVL.

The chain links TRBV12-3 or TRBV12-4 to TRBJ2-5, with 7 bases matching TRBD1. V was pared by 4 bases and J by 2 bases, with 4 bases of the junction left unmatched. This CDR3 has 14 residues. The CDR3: CASSSTGSQETQYF. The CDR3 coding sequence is TGTGCCAGCAGTTCGACAGGGTCACAAGAGACCCAGTACTTC.

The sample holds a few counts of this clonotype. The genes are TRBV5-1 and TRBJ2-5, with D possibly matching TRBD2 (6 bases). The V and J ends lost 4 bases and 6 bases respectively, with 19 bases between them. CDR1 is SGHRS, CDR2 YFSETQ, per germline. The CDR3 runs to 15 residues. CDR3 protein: CASSPGVRGVQTQYF. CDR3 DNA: TGCGCCAGCAGCCCGGGGGTTAGGGGCGTACAGACCCAGTACTTC.

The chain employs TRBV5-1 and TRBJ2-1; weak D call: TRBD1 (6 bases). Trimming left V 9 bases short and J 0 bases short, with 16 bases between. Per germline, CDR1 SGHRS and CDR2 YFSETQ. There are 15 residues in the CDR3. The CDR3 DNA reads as TGCGCCACCAACCCGCAGGGGAGCTCCTACAATGAGCAGTTCTTC. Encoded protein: CATNPQGSSYNEQFF.

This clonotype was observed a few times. This CDR3 is CAWSRPGTGGGGTEAFF. CDR3 DNA sequence: TGTGCCTGGAGCAGACCCGGGACAGGGGGCGGGGGCACTGAAGCTTTCTTT. The chain joins TRBV30 to TRBJ1-1; 12 bases line up with TRBD1. The CDR3 contains 17 residues. From germline, CDR1 is GTSNPN and CDR2 SVGIG (reference sequence). J gave up 4 bases and V 3 bases, and 12 bases lay outside the gene matches.

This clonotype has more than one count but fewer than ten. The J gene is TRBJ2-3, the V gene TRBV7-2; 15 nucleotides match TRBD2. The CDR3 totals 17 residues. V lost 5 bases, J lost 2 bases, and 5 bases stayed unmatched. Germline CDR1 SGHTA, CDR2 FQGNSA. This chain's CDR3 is CASSLGTSGGITDTQYF. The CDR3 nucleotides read TGTGCCAGCAGCCTAGGGACTAGCGGGGGGATCACAGATACGCAGTATTTT. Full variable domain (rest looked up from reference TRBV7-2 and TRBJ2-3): GAGVSQSPSNKVTEKGKDVELRCDPISGHTALYWYRQSLGQGLEFLIYFQGNSAPDKSGLPSDRFSAERTGGSVSTLTIQRTQQEDSAVYLCASSLGTSGGITDTQYFGPGTRLTVL.

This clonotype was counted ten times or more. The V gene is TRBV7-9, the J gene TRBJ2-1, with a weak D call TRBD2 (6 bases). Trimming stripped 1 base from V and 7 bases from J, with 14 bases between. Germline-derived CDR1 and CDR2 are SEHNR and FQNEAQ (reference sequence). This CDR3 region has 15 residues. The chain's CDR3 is CASSLVGGEGNEQFF. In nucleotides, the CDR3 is TGTGCCAGCAGCTTAGTAGGCGGGGAAGGTAATGAGCAGTTCTTC.

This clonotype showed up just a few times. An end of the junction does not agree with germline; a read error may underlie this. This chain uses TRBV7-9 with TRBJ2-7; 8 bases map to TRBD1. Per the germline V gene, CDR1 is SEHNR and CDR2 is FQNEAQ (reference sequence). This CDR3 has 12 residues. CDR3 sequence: CASSLGIEGQEF. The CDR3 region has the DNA TGTGCCAGCAGCTTAGGGATAGAGGGACAGGAATTC.

CDR3 in amino acids: CASREGGAGSNQPQHF. The DNA for the CDR3 is TGTGCCAGCAGGGAAGGGGGCGCGGGAAGCAATCAGCCCCAGCATTTT. The rearrangement uses TRBV27 and TRBJ1-5, with TRBD1 matching over 7 bases. Germline assignment: CDR1 MNHEY and CDR2 SMNVEV (reference sequence). V shed 6 bases and J 1 base; nucleotides not matched to a gene: 9. The CDR3 totals 16 residues.

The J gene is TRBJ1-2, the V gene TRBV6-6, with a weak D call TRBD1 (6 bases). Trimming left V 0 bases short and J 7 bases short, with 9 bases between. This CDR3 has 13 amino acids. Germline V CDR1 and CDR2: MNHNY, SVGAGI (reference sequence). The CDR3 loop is CASSYSGGGGYTF. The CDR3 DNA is TGTGCCAGCAGTTACTCGGGGGGCGGTGGCTACACCTTC.

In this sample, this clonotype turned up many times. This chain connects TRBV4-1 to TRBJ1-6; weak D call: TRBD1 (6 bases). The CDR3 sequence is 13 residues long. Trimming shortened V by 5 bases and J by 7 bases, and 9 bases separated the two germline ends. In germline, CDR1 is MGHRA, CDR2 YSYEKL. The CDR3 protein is CASSRQANSPLHF. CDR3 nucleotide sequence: TGCGCCAGCAGCAGACAGGCGAATTCACCCCTCCACTTT.

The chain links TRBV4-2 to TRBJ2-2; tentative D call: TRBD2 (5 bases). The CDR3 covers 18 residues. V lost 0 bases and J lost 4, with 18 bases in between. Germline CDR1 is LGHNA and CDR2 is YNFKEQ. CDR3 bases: TGTGCCAGCAGCCAAGAAGTTTCGGAGGTGACGGGCACCGGGGAGCTGTTTTTT. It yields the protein CASSQEVSEVTGTGELFF.

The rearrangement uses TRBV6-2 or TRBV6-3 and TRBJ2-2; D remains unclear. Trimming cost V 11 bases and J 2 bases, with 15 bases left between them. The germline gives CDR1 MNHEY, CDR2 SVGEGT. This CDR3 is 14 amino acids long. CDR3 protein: CAVLVEFNTGELFF. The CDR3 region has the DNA TGTGCCGTGTTAGTCGAATTCAACACCGGGGAGCTGTTTTTT.

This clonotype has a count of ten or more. The CDR3 loop is CASSFLAGGEQFF. Written as DNA, the CDR3 is TGTGCCAGCAGTTTCCTAGCGGGGGGTGAGCAGTTCTTC. The gene calls are TRBV12-3 or TRBV12-4 and TRBJ2-1, with TRBD2 matching 11 bases. CDR3 length equals 13 residues. V lost 3 bases and J lost 9; bases outside the gene matches: 1.

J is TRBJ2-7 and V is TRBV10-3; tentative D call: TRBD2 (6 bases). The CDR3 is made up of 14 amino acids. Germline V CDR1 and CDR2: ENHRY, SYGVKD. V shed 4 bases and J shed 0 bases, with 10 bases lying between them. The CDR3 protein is CAISGDGSSYEQYV. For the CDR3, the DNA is TGTGCCATCAGTGGAGACGGGAGCTCCTACGAGCAGTACGTC.

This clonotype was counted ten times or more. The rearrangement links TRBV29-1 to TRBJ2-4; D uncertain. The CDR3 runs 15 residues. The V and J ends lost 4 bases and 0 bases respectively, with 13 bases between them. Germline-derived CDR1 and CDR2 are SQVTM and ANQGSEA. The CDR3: CSVAGEELAKNIQYF. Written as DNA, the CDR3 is TGCAGCGTTGCTGGAGAAGAACTAGCCAAAAACATTCAGTACTTC.

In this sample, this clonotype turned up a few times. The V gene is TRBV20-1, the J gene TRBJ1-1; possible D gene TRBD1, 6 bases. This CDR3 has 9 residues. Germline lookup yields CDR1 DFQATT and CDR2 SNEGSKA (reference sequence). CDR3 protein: CGVQGEAFF. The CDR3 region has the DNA TGCGGCGTTCAGGGGGAAGCTTTCTTT.

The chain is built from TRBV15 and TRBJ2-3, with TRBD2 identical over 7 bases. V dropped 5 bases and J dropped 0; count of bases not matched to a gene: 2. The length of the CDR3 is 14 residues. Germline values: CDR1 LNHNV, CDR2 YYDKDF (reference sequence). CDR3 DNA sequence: TGTGCCACCAGCGGGGGGGGGAGCACAGATACGCAGTATTTT. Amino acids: CATSGGGSTDTQYF.

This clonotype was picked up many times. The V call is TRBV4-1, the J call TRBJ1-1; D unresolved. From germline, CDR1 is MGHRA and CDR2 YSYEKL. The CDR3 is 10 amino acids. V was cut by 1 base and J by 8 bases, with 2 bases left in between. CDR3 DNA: TGCGCCAGCAGCCAAGGAGAAGCTTTCTTT. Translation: CASSQGEAFF.